The entry that follows covers one T cell receptor beta chain sequence. Its matching antigen is unknown. Repertoires were generated with immunoSEQ multiplex PCR, while TCRdb's copy carries only in-frame clones and drops some. The top ten clones hold approximately 1.5% of a sample with about 110,000 clones, approximately 87% of them seen once. The data were obtained in a study of cytomegalovirus exposure and HLA in healthy donors. Study observations and caveats: It was about 150 TCR beta chains that were listed as cytomegalovirus-associated. CMV antigen specificity of a few CMV-associated chains was confirmed in vitro.

Germline CDR1 reads MGHRA; CDR2 reads YSYEKL. J lost 6 bases, V lost 0 bases, and 7 bases had no gene match. CDR3 length equals 16 residues. This chain uses TRBV4-1 with TRBJ1-4, with 7 nucleotides matching TRBD1. Sequencing was performed on PBMCs. The origin of this receptor is a woman under 40 in good health and CMV-seropositive. In DNA form, the CDR3 reads TGCGCCAGCAGCCAAGATAAAGGGGGCGAATATGAAAAACTGTTTTTT. It encodes CASSQDKGGEYEKLFF.